This T cell receptor (beta chain) is from a study of control samples from healthy donors and cancer patients. Assay: immunoSEQ multiplex PCR; the TCRdb copy retains only in-frame clones and omits some. The repertoire holds more than 25,000 clones, with about nine tenths as singletons. This CDR3 has 14 amino acids. Germline lookup yields CDR1 ENHRY and CDR2 SYGVKD. J was trimmed by 2 bases and V by 7 bases; bases with no gene match: 6. This receptor was obtained from a man aged 45-65 years with lung cancer. The gene calls are TRBV10-3 and TRBJ1-1, with 8 bases fitting TRBD1. The sample was PBMCs. CDR3 region: CAITRTGFNTEAFF. CDR3 bases: TGTGCCATCACTAGGACAGGGTTTAACACTGAAGCTTTCTTT.